The text below deals with one TCR beta chain. Per the germline V gene, CDR1 is MGHDK and CDR2 is SYGVNS. V was clipped by 6 bases and J by 4 bases, with 19 bases between them. The CDR3 is 16 amino acids. Original handling: From reference gene primer amplification, estimates of nucleated cell counts were derived. Produced via immunoSEQ multiplex PCR; TCRdb's table is partial and in-frame only. V and J calls plus clone size are reproduced from that table; the DNA served to infer D and trimming. This repertoire shows 200,000 or so clones, roughly 80% found once; its top ten account for about 1.3%. This specimen belongs to a study of blood T cell repertoires in COVID-19.

The receptor was derived from a woman in her forties with acute COVID-19. Sample: PBMCs or T cells enriched from blood (not recorded which). The V and J genes are TRBV25-1 and TRBJ2-1; a possible D gene is TRBD2 (7 bases). This CDR3 is CASSEAGAHPYNEQFF. The CDR3 DNA reads TGTGCCAGCAGCGAGGCGGGGGCCCACCCATACAATGAGCAGTTCTTC.